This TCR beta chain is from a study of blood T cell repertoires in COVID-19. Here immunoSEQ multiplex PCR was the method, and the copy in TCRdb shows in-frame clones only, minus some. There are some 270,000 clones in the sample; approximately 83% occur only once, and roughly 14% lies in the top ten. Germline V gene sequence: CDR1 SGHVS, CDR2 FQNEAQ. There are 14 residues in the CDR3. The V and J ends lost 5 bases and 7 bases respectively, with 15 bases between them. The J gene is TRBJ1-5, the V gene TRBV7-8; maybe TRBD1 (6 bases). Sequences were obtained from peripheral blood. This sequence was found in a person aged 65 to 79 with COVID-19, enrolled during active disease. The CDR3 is CASSADRGNQPQHF. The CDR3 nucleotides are TGTGCCAGCAGCGCGGACAGAGGGAACCAGCCCCAGCATTTT.